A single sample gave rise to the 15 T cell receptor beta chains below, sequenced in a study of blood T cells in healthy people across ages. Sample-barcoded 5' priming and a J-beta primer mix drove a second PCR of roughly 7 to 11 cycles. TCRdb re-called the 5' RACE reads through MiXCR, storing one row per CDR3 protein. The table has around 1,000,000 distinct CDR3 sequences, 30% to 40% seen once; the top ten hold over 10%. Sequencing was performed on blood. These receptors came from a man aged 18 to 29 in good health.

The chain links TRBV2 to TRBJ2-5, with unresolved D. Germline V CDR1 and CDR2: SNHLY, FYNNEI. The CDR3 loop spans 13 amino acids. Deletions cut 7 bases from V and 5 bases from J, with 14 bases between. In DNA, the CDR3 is TGTGCCAGCAATCCATCCTTTGCGGAGACCCAGTACTTC. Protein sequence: CASNPSFAETQYF. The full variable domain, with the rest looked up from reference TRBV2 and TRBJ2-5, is EPEVTQTPSHQVTQMGQEVILRCVPISNHLYFYWYRQILGQKVEFLVSFYNNEISEKSEIFDDQFSVERPDGSNFTLKIRSTKLEDSAMYFCASNPSFAETQYFGPGTRLLVL.

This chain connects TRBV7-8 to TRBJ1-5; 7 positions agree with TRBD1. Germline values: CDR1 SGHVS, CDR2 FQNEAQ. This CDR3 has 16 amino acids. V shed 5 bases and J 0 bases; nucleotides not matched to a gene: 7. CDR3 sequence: CASSGPGQSSNQPQHF. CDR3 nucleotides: TGTGCCAGCAGCGGACCGGGACAGAGTAGCAATCAGCCCCAGCATTTT. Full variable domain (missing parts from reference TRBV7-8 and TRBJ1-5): GAGVSQSPRYKVAKRGQDVALRCDPISGHVSLFWYQQALGQGPEFLTYFQNEAQLDKSGLPSDRFFAERPEGSVSTLKIQRTQQEDSAVYLCASSGPGQSSNQPQHFGDGTRLSIL.

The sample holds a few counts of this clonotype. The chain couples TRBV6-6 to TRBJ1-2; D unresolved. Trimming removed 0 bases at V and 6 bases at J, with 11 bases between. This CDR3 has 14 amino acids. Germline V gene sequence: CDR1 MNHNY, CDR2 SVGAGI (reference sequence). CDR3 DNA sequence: TGTGCCAGCAGTTACTCGGAGGGAGGCGATGGCTACACCTTC. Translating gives CASSYSEGGDGYTF.

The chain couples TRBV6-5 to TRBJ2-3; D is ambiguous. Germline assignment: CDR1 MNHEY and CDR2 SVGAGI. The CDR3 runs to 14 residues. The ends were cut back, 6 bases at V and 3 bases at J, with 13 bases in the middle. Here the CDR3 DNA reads TGTGCCAGCAGAAGGTCATTTGGGACAGATACGCAGTATTTT. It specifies CASRRSFGTDTQYF.

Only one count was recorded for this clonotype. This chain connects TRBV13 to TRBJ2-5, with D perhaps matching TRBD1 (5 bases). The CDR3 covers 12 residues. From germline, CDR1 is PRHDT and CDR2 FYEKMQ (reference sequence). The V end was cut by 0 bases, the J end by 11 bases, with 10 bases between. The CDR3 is CASSLGLRVQYF. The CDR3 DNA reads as TGTGCCAGCAGCTTAGGCCTCAGGGTTCAGTACTTC.

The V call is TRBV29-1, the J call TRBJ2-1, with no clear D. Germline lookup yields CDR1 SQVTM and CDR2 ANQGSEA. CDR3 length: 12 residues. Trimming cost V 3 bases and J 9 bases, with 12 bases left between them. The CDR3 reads CSVDRSLGEQFF. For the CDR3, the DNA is TGCAGCGTTGATAGGTCTCTTGGTGAGCAGTTCTTC.

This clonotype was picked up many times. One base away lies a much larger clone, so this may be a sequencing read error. The CDR3: CASAGGLASNEQFF. DNA of the CDR3: TGTGCCAGCGCCGGGGGACTAGCCTCCAATGAGCAGTTCTTC. The gene calls are TRBV6-2 or TRBV6-3 and TRBJ2-1, with 9 nucleotides matching TRBD2. CDR3 length equals 14 residues. Germline V gene sequence: CDR1 MNHEY, CDR2 SVGEGT. Trimming cost V 8 bases and J 6 bases; bases outside gene matches: 8.

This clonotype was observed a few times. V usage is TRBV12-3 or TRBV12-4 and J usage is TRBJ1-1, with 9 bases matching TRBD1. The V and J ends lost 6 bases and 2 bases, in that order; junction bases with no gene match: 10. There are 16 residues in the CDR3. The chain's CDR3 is CASRFPGQGLNTEAFF. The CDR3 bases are TGTGCCAGCAGGTTCCCGGGACAGGGACTAAACACTGAAGCTTTCTTT.

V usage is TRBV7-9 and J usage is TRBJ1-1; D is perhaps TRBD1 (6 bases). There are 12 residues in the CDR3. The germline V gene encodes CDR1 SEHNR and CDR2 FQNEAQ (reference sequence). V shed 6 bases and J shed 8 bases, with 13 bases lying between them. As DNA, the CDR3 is TGTGCCAGCAGAACGGGGGCCCCCGAAGCTTTCTTT. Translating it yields CASRTGAPEAFF.

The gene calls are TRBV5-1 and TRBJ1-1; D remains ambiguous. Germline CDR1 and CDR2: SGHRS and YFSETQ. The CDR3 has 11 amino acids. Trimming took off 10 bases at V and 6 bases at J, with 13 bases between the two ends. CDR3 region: CAPALNPEAFF. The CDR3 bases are TGCGCCCCAGCCCTAAACCCTGAAGCTTTCTTT.

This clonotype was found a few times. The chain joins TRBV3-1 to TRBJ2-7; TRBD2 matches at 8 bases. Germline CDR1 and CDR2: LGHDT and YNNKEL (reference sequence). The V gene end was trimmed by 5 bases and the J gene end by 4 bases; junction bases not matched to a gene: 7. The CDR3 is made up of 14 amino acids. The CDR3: CASSGGLGNYEQYF. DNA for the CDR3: TGTGCCAGCAGCGGGGGACTAGGCAATTACGAGCAGTACTTC.

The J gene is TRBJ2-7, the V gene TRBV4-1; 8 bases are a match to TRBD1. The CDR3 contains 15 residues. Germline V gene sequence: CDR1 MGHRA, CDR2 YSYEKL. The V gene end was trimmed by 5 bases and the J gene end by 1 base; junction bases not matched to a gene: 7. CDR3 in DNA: TGCGCCAGCAGCTCCCGACAGGGGCCTTCCTACGAGCAGTACTTC. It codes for CASSSRQGPSYEQYF.

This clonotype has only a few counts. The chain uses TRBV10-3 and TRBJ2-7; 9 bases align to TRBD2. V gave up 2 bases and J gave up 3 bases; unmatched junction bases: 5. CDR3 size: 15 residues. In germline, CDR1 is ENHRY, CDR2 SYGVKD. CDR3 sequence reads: CAISEDPSGVYEQYF. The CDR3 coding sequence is TGTGCCATCAGTGAGGACCCTAGCGGGGTCTACGAGCAGTACTTC.

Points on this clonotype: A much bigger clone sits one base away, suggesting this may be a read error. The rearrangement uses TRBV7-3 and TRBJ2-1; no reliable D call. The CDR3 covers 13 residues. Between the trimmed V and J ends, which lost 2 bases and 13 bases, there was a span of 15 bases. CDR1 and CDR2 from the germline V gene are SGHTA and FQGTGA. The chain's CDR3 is CASSLGFEETQFF. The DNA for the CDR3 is TGTGCCAGCAGCTTAGGTTTTGAAGAGACCCAGTTCTTC.

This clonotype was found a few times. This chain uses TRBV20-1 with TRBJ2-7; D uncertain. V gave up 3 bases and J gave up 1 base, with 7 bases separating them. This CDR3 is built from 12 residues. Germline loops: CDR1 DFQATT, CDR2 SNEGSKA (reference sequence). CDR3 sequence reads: CSASAQSYEQYF. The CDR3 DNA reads TGCAGTGCTAGCGCCCAGTCCTACGAGCAGTACTTC.